This T cell receptor (beta chain) derives from a study of shared clonotypes between healthy human individuals. Study background: Each donor's CD8 memory used one plate, CD8 naive two, each CD4 subset three.

Trimming took off 3 bases at V and 1 base at J, with 18 bases between the two ends. Germline lookup yields CDR1 SEHNR and CDR2 FQNEAQ (reference sequence). This CDR3 has 18 amino acids. Several immunoSEQ 96-well plates shared each subset's DNA, each plate a replicate. Sequencing was performed with immunoSEQ multiplex PCR; in TCRdb, only in-frame clones are kept and a portion is missing. Of 850,000 to 1,100,000 clones listed, 70% to 85% are singletons. The sequence was collected from a man between 18 and 29 years old in good health. Some clones in this sample may be carry-over from other donors' samples. The rearrangement uses TRBV7-9 and TRBJ2-2, with a weak D call TRBD2 (6 bases). Material: memory CD4+ T cells from PBMCs. Noted subset: CD45RA-negative fraction. In nucleotides, the CDR3 is TGTGCCAGCAGCTTGACGTTCGGGGGAGCGGGGAACACCGGGGAGCTGTTTTTT. This gives the protein CASSLTFGGAGNTGELFF.